One sample yielded the 7 T cell receptor beta chains listed below, sequenced in a study of T cells in Graves' hyperthyroidism and ophthalmopathy. Using RNA transcripts as the source, TCR beta CDR3 regions were amplified. Initially, a first-round RT-PCR of the TCR CDR3 employed the HTBI primer set. MiXCR, applied by TCRdb to the multiplex PCR reads, yields one record per CDR3 protein. The data show approximately 49,000 distinct CDR3 sequences, with less than 65% seen just once and 34% held by the top ten. Sample: peripheral blood or thyroid tissue (not recorded which). Receptor source: a man between 18 and 35 years old with Graves' hyperthyroidism.

The chain has TRBV6-5 and TRBJ2-3; tentative D call: TRBD1 (6 bases). The CDR3 extends over 15 amino acids. Trimming stripped 8 bases from V and 0 bases from J, with 15 bases between. Germline V gene sequence: CDR1 MNHEY, CDR2 SVGAGI. For the CDR3, the DNA is TGTGCCAGCGGGGCCGGGACAACGAGCACAGATACGCAGTATTTT. This encodes CASGAGTTSTDTQYF.

This clonotype is a singleton in its sample. It may be a read error: a sequence one base away is much more abundant. This chain uses TRBV30 with TRBJ1-1; no clear D. CDR1 is GTSNPN, CDR2 SVGIG, per germline (reference sequence). V lost 2 bases to trimming and J lost 4 bases, with 11 bases between them. CDR3 size: 13 residues. CDR3 loop: CAWSPARRTEAFF. The CDR3 bases are TGTGCCTGGAGTCCCGCCCGACGCACTGAAGCTTTCTTT.

This clonotype was detected many times. This chain connects TRBV5-6 to TRBJ1-6; D not resolved. There are 15 residues in the CDR3. Trimming shortened V by 4 bases and J by 3 bases, and 11 bases separated the two germline ends. CDR1 is SGHDT, CDR2 YYEEEE, per germline. CDR3 loop: CASSPRERYNSPLHF. Here the CDR3 DNA reads TGTGCCAGCAGCCCGCGGGAACGCTATAATTCACCCCTCCACTTT.

This rearrangement joins TRBV15 to TRBJ1-1; 9 positions agree with TRBD1. With V trimmed by 4 bases and J by 4 bases, 7 bases remained unmatched. The CDR3 runs 15 residues. CDR1 is LNHNV and CDR2 is YYDKDF in the germline V gene (reference sequence). In DNA form, the CDR3 reads TGTGCCACCAGCACTCGGACAGGGGCTGGCACTGAAGCTTTCTTT. Translated, it gives CATSTRTGAGTEAFF.

This clonotype was recorded at least ten times. This rearrangement joins TRBV20-1 to TRBJ2-7, with 7 nucleotides matching TRBD2. V lost 0 bases, J lost 3 bases, and 5 bases stayed unmatched. The CDR3 spans 14 residues. From germline, CDR1 is DFQATT and CDR2 SNEGSKA (reference sequence). CDR3 sequence: CSARDGSGNYEQYF. The CDR3 bases are TGCAGTGCTAGAGATGGGAGCGGGAACTACGAGCAGTACTTC.

Turning to this clonotype: The junction does not match germline at one end; this may be a read error. For the CDR3, the DNA is TGCGCCAGCAGGGTGAACAGGGGGCCCACAGGTACGCAGTATTTT. It codes for CASRVNRGPTGTQYF. The chain uses TRBV5-1 and TRBJ2-3; TRBD1 matches 9 bases. The CDR3 is 15 amino acids. Per germline, CDR1 SGHRS and CDR2 YFSETQ.

V gene TRBV29-1 combines with J gene TRBJ1-1; 11 nucleotides match TRBD1. V lost 4 bases, J lost 3 bases, and 7 bases stayed unmatched. The CDR3 runs to 15 residues. CDR1 SQVTM and CDR2 ANQGSEA come from the germline V gene. The CDR3: CSVVGTGGDDTEAFF. In nucleotides, the CDR3 is TGCAGCGTTGTTGGGACAGGGGGTGACGACACTGAAGCTTTCTTT.